Shown below are 23 T cell receptor beta chains from a single sample sequenced in a study of blood T cell repertoires in COVID-19 (dated by TCRdb to the early 2020s). The library was obtained by the immunoSEQ multiplex PCR assay. Held by TCRdb, this immuneACCESS table contains in-frame sequences only and omits some clones. Under half of the omission traces to an unresolved V gene where checked; the cause of the rest is unknown. The table for this sample lists 250,000 to 300,000 clones; 89% of them were counted only once. The top ten hold 0.9% to 1% of the sample. The source material was peripheral blood. The receptors were sampled from a middle-aged woman who had recovered from COVID-19.

The CDR3 DNA reads as TGTGCCAGCAGCTTAGTCCTAGCGGGAATGGAGACCCAGTACTTC. Its translation: CASSLVLAGMETQYF. This chain joins TRBV7-8 and TRBJ2-5, with 9 positions matching TRBD2. CDR1 is SGHVS, CDR2 FQNEAQ, per germline. This CDR3 comprises 15 residues. Trimming cost V 1 base and J 5 bases; bases outside gene matches: 5.

The chain is built from TRBV25-1 and TRBJ1-5, with TRBD1 as a possible D gene (6 bases). The CDR3 covers 16 residues. Trimming shortened V by 2 bases and J by 0 bases, and 11 bases separated the two germline ends. The germline V gene has CDR1 MGHDK and CDR2 SYGVNS. DNA for the CDR3: TGTGCCAGCAGTGAAACAGGGACCCTTAGCAATCAGCCCCAGCATTTT. Translated, it gives CASSETGTLSNQPQHF.

The genes are TRBV18 and TRBJ2-7; D gene ambiguous. The CDR3 spans 15 residues. Germline V gene lookup returns CDR1 KGHSH and CDR2 LQKENI. The V gene lost 2 bases and the J gene lost 2 bases, with 13 bases spanning the gap. CDR3 loop: CASSPSTARTYEQYF. In nucleotides, the CDR3 is TGTGCCAGCTCACCATCGACGGCGAGGACCTACGAGCAGTACTTC.

The rearrangement links TRBV11-2 to TRBJ2-7; TRBD2 matches at 7 bases. Trimming took 3 bases from V and 4 from J; bases not matched to a gene: 9. From germline, CDR1 is SGHAT and CDR2 FQNNGV. The CDR3 totals 15 residues. The CDR3 is CASSLSSGGIYEQYF. The CDR3 nucleotides read TGTGCCAGCAGCTTGTCTAGCGGAGGGATTTACGAGCAGTACTTC.

The chain uses TRBV28 and TRBJ2-7; 10 bases align to TRBD2. With V trimmed by 2 bases and J by 4 bases, 8 bases remained unmatched. This CDR3 contains 16 residues. Germline assignment: CDR1 MDHEN and CDR2 SYDVKM. CDR3 sequence: CASSLSLASGGYEQYF. CDR3 sequence (DNA): TGTGCCAGCAGTTTAAGCTTGGCTAGCGGGGGTTACGAGCAGTACTTC.

The V and J genes are TRBV6-1 and TRBJ2-5; 7 bases line up with TRBD2. Trimming at V came to 2 bases and at J to 5 bases, leaving 8 bases not matched to a gene. The CDR3 contains 15 residues. CDR1 is MNHNS and CDR2 is SASEGT in the germline V gene. The CDR3 spells CASSEPGLGGETQYF. The DNA of the CDR3 is TGTGCCAGCAGTGAACCGGGACTGGGGGGGGAGACCCAGTACTTC.

The V gene is TRBV18, the J gene TRBJ1-3; TRBD1 aligns across 9 bases. The length of the CDR3 is 15 residues. Germline V gene sequence: CDR1 KGHSH, CDR2 LQKENI. The V gene end was trimmed by 4 bases and the J gene end by 4 bases; junction bases not matched to a gene: 5. CDR3: CASSRGQGEGNTIYF. Written as DNA, the CDR3 is TGTGCCAGCTCACGGGGACAGGGTGAAGGAAACACCATATATTTT.

The rearrangement joins TRBV5-6 to TRBJ2-3; TRBD1 agrees at 8 bases. Germline CDR1 is SGHDT and CDR2 is YYEEEE. The CDR3 is 16 residues long. V shed 5 bases, J shed 8 bases, and the junction held 16 bases outside the gene matches. The CDR3 coding sequence is TGTGCCAGCAGTTCGGGACAGGCACCATATCCCCTTACGCAGTATTTT. It codes for CASSSGQAPYPLTQYF.

V usage is TRBV6-6 and J usage is TRBJ1-1; 8 bases align to TRBD1. Germline-derived CDR1 and CDR2 are MNHNY and SVGAGI (reference sequence). Losses at the gene ends were 2 bases for V and 4 bases for J; bases not matched to a gene: 3. The CDR3 extends over 14 amino acids. Written as DNA, the CDR3 is TGTGCCAGCAGTTACACTACAGGGGGCACTGAAGCTTTCTTT. As protein: CASSYTTGGTEAFF.

The chain couples TRBV5-6 to TRBJ2-7; TRBD1 is a possible D gene (5 bases). The CDR3 sequence is 16 residues long. CDR1 is SGHDT, CDR2 YYEEEE, per germline. V lost 0 bases, J lost 0 bases, and 13 bases lay in between. This CDR3 reads CASSLEAGHDSYEQYF. In DNA form, the CDR3 reads TGTGCCAGCAGCTTGGAGGCAGGACACGACTCCTACGAGCAGTACTTC.

As to this clone: A read error may produce the germline difference seen at one junction end. The V gene is TRBV3-1 (or the pseudogene TRBV3-2), the J gene TRBJ1-5; TRBD1 might be the D (6 bases). The CDR3 extends over 14 amino acids. The germline CDR1 and CDR2 sequences are LGHDT and YNNKEL (reference sequence). DNA of the CDR3: TGTGCCAGCAGCCAATCGGACAGCAATCAACCCCAGCATTTT. It specifies CASSQSDSNQPQHF.

This clone has more than one count but fewer than ten. The chain couples TRBV5-5 to TRBJ2-7; D not certain. This CDR3 is built from 15 residues. V was clipped by 4 bases and J by 2 bases, with 16 bases between them. The germline V gene encodes CDR1 SGHKS and CDR2 YYEKEE (reference sequence). The CDR3 region has the DNA TGTGCCAGCAGCCGTACCCTTGGCCCAACCTACGAGCAGTACTTC. Protein product: CASSRTLGPTYEQYF.

This clone showed up just once. The V and J genes are TRBV10-2 and TRBJ2-7; the D is unclear. Per germline, CDR1 WSHSY and CDR2 SAAADI. Trimming stripped 5 bases from V and 2 bases from J, with 10 bases between. The length of the CDR3 is 13 residues. The DNA of the CDR3 is TGCGCCAGCAGTCGAGACGGAGCCTACGAGCAGTACTTC. Its translation is CASSRDGAYEQYF.

This clone showed up many times. The J gene is TRBJ1-5, the V gene TRBV2, with 10 nucleotides matching TRBD1. V was pared by 2 bases and J by 0 bases, with 10 bases of the junction left unmatched. This CDR3 region has 19 residues. Germline V gives CDR1 SNHLY, CDR2 FYNNEI. CDR3 protein: CASSERETGGFNSNQPQHF. As DNA, the CDR3 is TGTGCCAGCAGTGAACGGGAGACAGGGGGCTTCAATAGCAATCAGCCCCAGCATTTT.

The table lists this clone with a few counts. V and J are TRBV7-9 and TRBJ2-5; D is possibly TRBD1 (6 bases). The CDR3 runs 13 residues. Germline assignment: CDR1 SEHNR and CDR2 FQNEAQ (reference sequence). V was shortened by 5 bases and J by 5 bases, with 12 bases between the two germline ends. CDR3 amino acids: CASSGGPGETQYF. In DNA form, the CDR3 reads TGTGCCAGCAGCGGGGGCCCTGGGGAGACCCAGTACTTC.

The chain joins TRBV29-1 to TRBJ2-5, with a possible D match to TRBD2 (5 bases). Trimming left V 0 bases short and J 8 bases short, with 10 bases between. CDR3 length equals 12 residues. Germline CDR1 SQVTM, CDR2 ANQGSEA. CDR3 protein: CSVEDFPGTQYF. The CDR3 DNA reads as TGCAGCGTTGAAGATTTCCCGGGAACCCAGTACTTC. The full variable domain, rest sourced from reference TRBV29-1 and TRBJ2-5, is SAVISQKPSRDICQRGTSLTIQCQVDSQVTMMFWYRQQPGQSLTLIATANQGSEATYESGFVIDKFPISRPNLTFSTLTVSNMSPEDSSIYLCSVEDFPGTQYFGPGTRLLVL.

There are many counts of this clone. CDR3 nucleotides: TGTGCCAGCAGCCCCGACAGGGGGTCTCCCTATGGCTACACCTTC. It encodes CASSPDRGSPYGYTF. The chain carries TRBV27 and TRBJ1-2; 9 nucleotides agree with TRBD1. The germline V gene has CDR1 MNHEY and CDR2 SMNVEV (reference sequence). Losses at the gene ends were 6 bases for V and 4 bases for J; bases not matched to a gene: 9. The CDR3 totals 15 residues.

The rearrangement joins TRBV3-1 (or the pseudogene TRBV3-2) to TRBJ2-3, with 10 bases fitting TRBD2. The germline CDR1 and CDR2 sequences are LGHDT and YNNKEL (reference sequence). There are 16 residues in the CDR3. V shed 2 bases and J 5 bases; nucleotides not matched to a gene: 7. DNA for the CDR3: TGTGCCAGCAGCCAAAACCTAGCGGGAGCGGGAGATACGCAGTATTTT. This gives the protein CASSQNLAGAGDTQYF.

This chain links TRBV7-2 with TRBJ2-3, with 7 bases lining up with TRBD2. This CDR3 has 13 residues. Trimming cost V 2 bases and J 4 bases; bases outside gene matches: 0. Germline CDR1 reads SGHTA; CDR2 reads FQGNSA. CDR3 sequence: CASSLSGADTQYF. CDR3 nucleotide sequence: TGTGCCAGCAGCTTAAGCGGGGCAGATACGCAGTATTTT. Variable domain in full (rest from reference TRBV7-2 and TRBJ2-3): GAGVSQSPSNKVTEKGKDVELRCDPISGHTALYWYRQSLGQGLEFLIYFQGNSAPDKSGLPSDRFSAERTGGSVSTLTIQRTQQEDSAVYLCASSLSGADTQYFGPGTRLTVL.

The chain recombines TRBV15 with TRBJ2-3, with 11 bases fitting TRBD2. The CDR3 is 17 amino acids. Trimming cost V 3 bases and J 1 base; bases outside gene matches: 6. Germline loops: CDR1 LNHNV, CDR2 YYDKDF (reference sequence). This CDR3 is CATSRMTSGAGTDTQYF. CDR3 in DNA: TGTGCCACCAGCAGGATGACTAGCGGGGCGGGCACAGATACGCAGTATTTT.

The chain uses TRBV11-2 and TRBJ1-2, with 8 bases lining up with TRBD1. Germline lookup yields CDR1 SGHAT and CDR2 FQNNGV. The trim removed 5 bases at V and 8 bases at J, leaving 16 bases unmatched. The CDR3 length is 16 residues. The CDR3 DNA reads TGTGCCAGCAGCCCTCTCTCAGGACAGGGTAATCGAGGCTACACCTTC. Translation gives CASSPLSGQGNRGYTF. Variable domain in full (rest from reference TRBV11-2 and TRBJ1-2): EAGVAQSPRYKIIEKRQSVAFWCNPISGHATLYWYQQILGQGPKLLIQFQNNGVVDDSQLPKDRFSAERLKGVDSTLKIQPAKLEDSAVYLCASSPLSGQGNRGYTFGSGTRLTVV.

CDR3 DNA sequence: TGTGCCATCAAGCGGGACGCAGGGATCGATGAGCAGTTCTTC. Protein: CAIKRDAGIDEQFF. The V gene is TRBV2, the J gene TRBJ2-1; 7 positions agree with TRBD2. V gave up 10 bases and J gave up 8 bases; unmatched junction bases: 14. Germline CDR1 and CDR2: SNHLY and FYNNEI. The CDR3 loop spans 14 amino acids. The full variable domain, completed using reference TRBV2 and TRBJ2-1, is EPEVTQTPSHQVTQMGQEVILRCVPISNHLYFYWYRQILGQKVEFLVSFYNNEISEKSEIFDDQFSVERPDGSNFTLKIRSTKLEDSAMYFCAIKRDAGIDEQFFGPGTRLTVL.

CDR3 DNA sequence: TGTGCCAGCAGCCTTGAGCAGTACTTC. This translates into CASSLEQYF. The chain links TRBV9 to TRBJ2-7; D unclear. In germline, CDR1 is SGDLS, CDR2 YYNGEE. Trimming shortened V by 4 bases and J by 7 bases, and 3 bases separated the two germline ends. This CDR3 contains 9 residues.